This TCR beta chain came from a study of Ad26.COV2.S vaccination and SARS-CoV-2 variants (dated by TCRdb to the early 2020s). Regarding the complete study: Donors in the vaccine arm were drawn from COV1001, a phase I-IIa trial of Ad26.COV2.S in healthy adults that was multicentre, randomized, double-blind and placebo-controlled. The TCR-sequenced set comprised about 32 samples: about 19 Ad26.COV2.S vaccine recipients, 5 placebo recipients and 8 SARS-CoV-2 convalescent individuals. Ad26.COV2.S was administered intramuscularly at a dose of 5x10^10 or 1x10^11 viral particles, either as one shot or as two shots given 56 days apart. Investigators remained blinded to trial group allocation during experiments and outcome assessment. Trial participants were randomized into five groups of five, in which low-dose or high-dose Ad26.COV2.S was given once or twice, or placebo was given on both occasions. TCRbeta repertoire sequencing was used to assess the specificity and breadth of SARS-CoV-2-reactive T cell receptors after Ad26.COV2.S vaccination.

The CDR3 holds 17 amino acids from the cysteine to the phenylalanine. Of all the DNA, just the CDR3 is kept, 51 bases in frame from base 1. The V end loses 5 bases and the J end loses 1 base, and a stretch of 17 bases separates them. CDR1 and CDR2 are drawn from the germline V gene (reference sequence): LNHNV, YYDKDF. The paper as a whole reports these results and caveats: Compared with placebo recipients, Ad26.COV2.S recipients showed higher spike-specific TCR breadth (P = 0.0014). After vaccination, spike-specific CD8+ and CD4+ T cell responses were reported to show substantial breadth. Non-spike TCR breadth was comparable between vaccine and placebo recipients, consistent with the vaccine containing only spike. The study was not powered to compare responses between vaccine doses or regimens. It was noted by the authors that total T cell responses may have been underestimated by the TCR breadth and depth analyses.

On this clone: The antigen this receptor binds is unknown. Base-call qualities are not available, and no considerably larger clone is one nucleotide away.

Interpreted using the paper, the treatment or condition label stands for: about 20 received Ad26.COV2.S at low or high dose, single or two shots; roughly five received placebo; per-sample allocation not given. Repertoires of vaccine and placebo recipients were sequenced from samples collected on day 63 after the first injection. In Cohort 1b, 25 to 30 adults aged 18-55 years were enrolled at a single site in Boston, USA, between 29 July and 7 August 2020. Ad26.COV2.S was a replication-incompetent adenovirus type 26 vector that expressed a prefusion-stabilized SARS-CoV-2 spike protein derived from the original Wuhan strain. The immunoSEQ Assay was used to sequence TCRbeta CDR3 regions. After extraction, genomic DNA underwent amplification by bias-controlled multiplex PCR, followed by high-throughput sequencing. Per the authors' processing: Collapsing and filtering of sequences were performed to quantify the absolute abundance of each unique TCRbeta CDR3 region. Usable DNA was measured by amplifying reference genes present in all nucleated cells, and TCRbeta template counts were normalized to that usable DNA to estimate T cell fraction. Repertoire TCRs were annotated as SARS-CoV-2-specific by exact matching of V gene, CDR3 amino acid sequence and J gene to a known reactive TCR set. The reference SARS-CoV-2 TCR set came from MIRA and was filtered for enrichment in COVID-19-positive ImmuneCODE repertoires, removing public or cross-reactive TCRs. Based on the MIRA antigens, annotated TCRs were further analysed at the level of specific ORF or position within ORF. Breadth was defined as annotated unique rearrangements over total unique productive rearrangements; depth was the summed frequency of those rearrangements. TCR breadth was compared between groups using two-sided Wilcoxon rank-sum tests. The table was pulled from immuneACCESS by TCRdb, which kept in-frame rearrangements only. Such tables lose some clones; where checked, under half of the loss comes from unresolved V genes, and the rest has no known cause. The DNA was the basis for D and trimming; V, J and clone size are from that table. The sample table records some 390,000 clones; about 88% of these occur just once. Together, the top ten hold under 2% of the sample.

The TCR was taken from a person aged 18-60 years who received the Ad26.COV2.S COVID-19 vaccine or a placebo. The chain was built from TRBV15 and TRBJ2-2; 6 matching bases give a weak D call of TRBD2. Sequences were derived from peripheral blood, sampled in a trial of Ad26.COV2.S vaccine versus placebo. The CDR3 here reads CATSRSGGNRNTGELFF. The base sequence is TGTGCCACCAGCCGCTCTGGGGGGAACAGGAACACCGGGGAGCTGTTTTTT.